Listed below are T cell receptor beta chains from one sample, sequenced in a study of cytomegalovirus exposure and HLA in healthy donors. Assay used: immunoSEQ multiplex PCR; TCRdb lists only in-frame clones, some missing. The sample lists 95,000 or so clones; 81% were seen once. The sequenced material came from PBMCs. The receptor source for this set is a woman aged 70 to 79 in good health and CMV-seropositive. Both conserved end residues are part of each CDR3. The D gene is left open where the match is weak. Expanded clones are given a class, and other clones once, few, many or no size at all.

NA TRBJ1-1 TRBV4-3 few CASSQGTGRDTEAFF TGCGCCAGCAGCCAAGGTACAGGGAGAGACACTGAAGCTTTCTTT
NA TRBJ2-1 TRBV11-3 NA CASSMDIYEQFF TGTGCCAGCAGCATGGACATCTATGAGCAGTTCTTC
TRBD1 TRBJ2-7 TRBV7-9 NA CSSSLSTGAYEQYF TGTTCCAGCAGCCTCTCGACAGGGGCCTACGAGCAGTACTTC
NA TRBJ1-5 TRBV15 NA CATSRGPNQPQHF TGTGCCACCAGCAGAGGGCCGAATCAGCCCCAGCATTTT
TRBD2 TRBJ2-5 TRBV7-8 NA CASSLTLRAGGGTQYF TGTGCCAGCAGCCTCACTTTGAGAGCGGGAGGGGGAACCCAGTACTTC
TRBD2 TRBJ2-7 TRBV19 NA CASTTTSGSPHEQYF TGTGCCAGTACCACGACTAGCGGGAGTCCCCACGAGCAGTACTTC
NA TRBJ1-4 TRBV15 NA CATSRVSGVGEKLFF TGTGCCACCAGCAGAGTATCAGGGGTCGGTGAAAAACTGTTTTTT
TRBD1 TRBJ2-2 TRBV7-9 NA CASSPQEGTGGIGELFF TGTGCCAGCAGCCCCCAAGAGGGGACAGGGGGCATCGGGGAGCTGTTTTTT
TRBD1 TRBJ1-6 TRBV30 NA CAWIYPGQGGSPLHF TGTGCCTGGATATATCCGGGACAGGGGGGTTCACCCCTCCACTTT
NA TRBJ2-7 TRBV2 once CASSENYGRVYEQYF TGTGCCAGCAGTGAAAACTACGGGAGAGTCTACGAGCAGTACTTC
TRBD2 TRBJ2-7 TRBV15 NA CATRRGSMPYEQYF TGTGCCACCAGGCGCGGGAGCATGCCCTACGAGCAGTACTTC
TRBD1 TRBJ2-6 TRBV7-3 NA CASSKTGGAGANVLTF TGTGCCAGCAGCAAGACAGGGGGAGCTGGGGCCAACGTCCTGACTTTC
NA TRBJ2-7 TRBV15 NA CATRLAGEVYEQYF TGTGCCACCCGGCTGGCAGGGGAAGTGTACGAGCAGTACTTC
NA TRBJ1-2 TRBV10-3 NA CAISEGQGSRYTF TGTGCCATCAGTGAGGGGCAGGGAAGCCGCTACACCTTC
TRBD1 TRBJ2-3 TRBV18 NA CASSRGQVGGTDTQYF TGTGCCAGCTCTCGAGGACAGGTGGGGGGCACAGATACGCAGTATTTT
TRBD2 TRBJ2-5 TRBV11-2 NA CASSPMGGTQETQYF TGTGCCAGCAGCCCTATGGGGGGGACTCAAGAGACCCAGTACTTC
TRBD1 TRBJ2-7 TRBV6-5 few CASSYKARGYEQYF TGTGCCAGCAGTTACAAGGCCAGGGGGTACGAGCAGTACTTC
NA TRBJ1-2 TRBV19 NA CASRTRGGTPTTNYGYTF TGTGCCAGTAGGACGCGGGGGGGTACTCCCACTACTAACTATGGCTACACCTTC
TRBD2 TRBJ2-1 TRBV19 NA CASSWQLAAPNNEQFF TGTGCCAGTAGTTGGCAACTAGCGGCTCCTAACAATGAGCAGTTCTTC
NA TRBJ2-7 TRBV5-3 NA CARSSRQLSSYEQYF TGTGCCAGAAGCTCGCGGCAGCTTAGCTCCTACGAGCAGTACTTC
TRBD1 TRBJ2-7 TRBV9 once CASSAGTGGQYEQYF TGTGCCAGCAGCGCGGGGACAGGGGGACAGTACGAGCAGTACTTC
NA TRBJ1-4 TRBV4-1 NA CASSQVWLREKDEKLFF TGCGCCAGCAGCCAAGTTTGGTTGAGGGAGAAAGATGAAAAACTGTTTTTT
NA TRBJ1-4 TRBV4-3 NA CASSQGPTRQASNEKLFF TGCGCCAGCAGCCAAGGCCCCACCCGACAGGCGTCTAATGAAAAACTGTTTTTT
NA TRBJ1-2 TRBV5-4 NA CASSPGGQNSNYGYTF TGTGCCAGCAGCCCGGGGGGGCAGAACTCTAACTATGGCTACACCTTC
TRBD1 TRBJ1-5 TRBV18 NA CASSENNRGFGNQPQHF TGTGCCAGCTCAGAAAATAACAGGGGGTTTGGCAATCAGCCCCAGCATTTT
NA TRBJ1-2 TRBV7-2 NA CASSPLRGAGGYTF TGTGCCAGCAGCCCGCTGCGGGGGGCTGGGGGCTACACCTTC
NA TRBJ1-2 TRBV29-1 NA CSVAPDIGYTF TGCAGCGTGGCTCCCGACATAGGCTACACCTTC